This T cell receptor beta chain was recorded in a study of blood T cell repertoires in COVID-19 (dated by TCRdb to between 2020 and 2021). About the study as a whole: Samples from collaborators originated in the United States, Italy and Spain and spanned both the acute and convalescent phases of COVID-19. The prospective study material was composed of cDNA or gDNA derived from T cells, B-cell-depleted T cells, or PBMCs. The dataset comprised deeply sampled blood TCRbeta repertoires from subjects exposed to, actively infected with, or recovered from COVID-19. The repertoires were released in a freely available public database meant as a resource for research on the immune response to SARS-CoV-2. Samples came from the ongoing ImmuneRACE study (first 160 participants) plus 1,254 subjects from 6 global collaborators. Nearly every sample came with metadata listing a de-identified subject ID, COVID-19 status, age in years and sex. Where available, HLA class I and class II types were obtained from metadata supplied by the sample provider rather than from assay-based typing.

Regarding this clone: Its antigen remains unidentified. One end of the junction varies from germline; a read error may be responsible.

The investigation overall reported the following: How much clinical and demographic metadata was included differed by source and by participant, and the metadata was provided uncurated.

TCRbeta CDR3 regions were amplified from genomic DNA using the immunoSEQ Assay, a bias-controlled multiplex PCR. The paper's processing steps were these. Nucleated cell counts per sample were estimated from amplification of reference gene primers within the assay. To quantify the absolute abundance of each unique TCRbeta CDR3 rearrangement, sequence reads were collapsed and filtered. Productive Simpson clonality was computed per sample as the square root of Simpson's diversity index over productive rearrangements. TCRdb took over this immuneACCESS table, retaining in-frame rearrangements with V and J assigned. Such tables are incomplete; in checked studies, under half of the missing clones stem from an unresolved V gene, and the remainder is unexplained. Clonal size and the V and J genes are those of that table, whereas D and trimming came from the DNA. The sample contains fewer than 400,000 clones, approximately 90% of them found a single time. The top ten hold around 4.6% of the sample.

The CDR3, from cysteine to phenylalanine, totals 15 residues. Only the CDR3 portion is preserved as DNA: 45 bases, with reading frame beginning at the first base. The germline V gene supplies CDR1 MDHEN and CDR2 SYDVKM. Enrolling through a virtual design, the prospective study's participants ranged in age from about 18 to 89 years and lived across 24 United States geographic areas. In the prospective study, cohorts were assigned on the basis of participant-reported clinical history obtained from a screening survey and a study questionnaire. Recovered participants in ImmuneRACE Cohort 3 were defined as having two consecutive negative NP/OP PCR tests, clearance from a healthcare professional, or resolution of symptoms. In the prospective study, whole blood, serum and a nasopharyngeal or oropharyngeal swab were collected from each participant by mobile phlebotomists. Over an approximately 2-month period, participants in the prospective study had the option of providing additional blood draws and questionnaires. Before DNA extraction, blood samples from the prospective study were shipped at room temperature or frozen.

The chain couples TRBV28 to TRBJ1-4, with 11 bases aligning to TRBD1. This sequence was found in a man younger than 45 who had recovered from COVID-19. Sample: PBMCs or T cells enriched from blood (not recorded which). Read as DNA, the sequence is TGTGCCAGCTGTTTAGGCGGGACAGGGGGAGAAAAACTGTTTTTT. Translated, it reads CASCLGGTGGEKLFF.